This T cell receptor beta chain was captured in a study of blood T cells in healthy people across ages. A second PCR of 7 to 11 cycles used a sample-barcoded 5' primer and a J-beta primer mix. A single record per CDR3 protein comes from TCRdb applying MiXCR to the 5' RACE reads. Of about 640,000 distinct CDR3 sequences in the sample, under 70% are singletons; the top ten hold around 37%. This clonotype has a single count. This TCR derives from a man aged 55 to 69 in good health. The specimen was blood.

The CDR3 DNA sequence: TGTGCCAGCAGGGCACTAGCGGGGGGGCACAATGAGCAGTACTTC. Translating it yields CASRALAGGHNEQYF. The chain links TRBV2 to TRBJ2-7; 13 nucleotides match TRBD2. With V trimmed by 6 bases and J by 7 bases, 9 bases remained unmatched. CDR3 length: 15 residues. The germline gives CDR1 SNHLY, CDR2 FYNNEI.